Below are 30 T cell receptor beta chains sequenced from a single sample in a study of T cells in Graves' hyperthyroidism and ophthalmopathy. RNA transcripts yielded amplified TCR beta CDR3 regions. A first-round RT-PCR of the TCR CDR3 used the HTBI primer set. One entry per CDR3 protein results from TCRdb running MiXCR on the multiplex PCR reads. The repertoire holds around 660,000 distinct CDR3 sequences, with approximately 42% as singletons. The sequenced sample was peripheral blood or thyroid tissue (not recorded which). The receptors were gathered from an adult man with Graves' disease, either hyperthyroidism or ophthalmopathy (not recorded which).

Points on this clonotype: It may be a read error: a sequence one base away is much more abundant. V gene TRBV15 combines with J gene TRBJ1-2; 7 nucleotides agree with TRBD1. CDR3 size: 14 residues. The V gene's germline CDR1 is LNHNV and CDR2 YYDKDF (reference sequence). The CDR3 sequence is CATSRVGQAYGHTF. The CDR3 DNA reads as TGTGCCACCAGCAGAGTCGGACAGGCTTATGGCCACACCTTC. Supplemented by reference TRBV15 and TRBJ1-2, the full variable domain reads DAMVIQNPRYQVTQFGKPVTLSCSQTLNHNVMYWYQQKSSQAPKLLFHYYDKDFNNEADTPDNFQSRRPNTSFCFLDIRSPGLGDTAMYLCATSRVGQAYGHTFGSGTRLTVV.

The rearrangement uses TRBV7-8 and TRBJ1-1; maybe TRBD1 (5 bases). In germline, CDR1 is SGHVS, CDR2 FQNEAQ. The CDR3 totals 13 residues. V shed 3 bases and J shed 7 bases, with 12 bases lying between them. DNA for the CDR3: TGTGCCAGCAGCTTCTCTGGGGGAGGTGAAGCTTTCTTT. Amino acids: CASSFSGGGEAFF. The complete variable domain, with remaining parts taken from reference TRBV7-8 and TRBJ1-1, reads GAGVSQSPRYKVAKRGQDVALRCDPISGHVSLFWYQQALGQGPEFLTYFQNEAQLDKSGLPSDRFFAERPEGSVSTLKIQRTQQEDSAVYLCASSFSGGGEAFFGQGTRLTVV.

V usage is TRBV4-2 and J usage is TRBJ2-5; 12 bases agree with TRBD2. The DNA matches TRBJ2-7 better at its end, which makes the J call doubtful. This CDR3 is 17 amino acids long. CDR1 is LGHNA, CDR2 YNFKEQ, per germline. The chain's CDR3 is CASSLMMGLAGGNEQYF. Written as DNA, the CDR3 is TGTGCCAGCAGCCTAATGATGGGCCTAGCGGGAGGGAACGAGCAGTACTTC.

This clonotype was seen only a few times. The rearrangement links TRBV2 to TRBJ2-7; 10 bases line up with TRBD1. From germline, CDR1 is SNHLY and CDR2 FYNNEI. Unmatched junction bases numbered 4, after V lost 4 bases and J lost 4 bases. CDR3 length: 14 amino acids. In DNA, the CDR3 is TGTGCCAGCAGTGGGACAGGGGGTCGGTACGAGCAGTACTTC. This gives the protein CASSGTGGRYEQYF.

As to this clonotype: An end of the junction does not agree with germline; a read error may underlie this. The chain combines TRBV5-4 with TRBJ1-5; no firm D call. This CDR3 region has 15 residues. Germline V gene lookup returns CDR1 SGHNT and CDR2 YYREEE (reference sequence). The CDR3, as DNA: TGTGCCAGCGGCTTGGGTGACACAGGCAATCAGCCCCAGCATTTT. Protein sequence: CASGLGDTGNQPQHF.

The chain combines TRBV12-3 or TRBV12-4 with TRBJ2-2; no definite D call. V was trimmed by 3 bases and J by 1 base, leaving 9 bases between them. CDR3 size: 15 residues. This chain's CDR3 is CASSFGARNTGELFF. CDR3 DNA: TGTGCCAGCAGTTTCGGAGCCAGGAACACCGGGGAGCTGTTTTTT.

As concerns this clonotype: Compared with germline, one end of the junction differs, possibly owing to a read error. The chain employs TRBV24-1 and TRBJ1-1, with D maybe TRBD1 (5 bases). Germline V gene lookup returns CDR1 KGHDR and CDR2 SFDVKD. The CDR3 totals 13 residues. Here the CDR3 reads CASSSFQDGGAFF. CDR3 DNA sequence: TGTGCCAGCAGTTCCTTTCAGGATGGGGGAGCTTTCTTT.

The chain couples TRBV19 to TRBJ1-5, with D possibly matching TRBD1 (6 bases). In germline, CDR1 is LNHDA, CDR2 SQIVND (reference sequence). This CDR3 contains 15 residues. Trimming stripped 5 bases from V and 2 bases from J, with 13 bases between. The chain's CDR3 is CASSLQGSGNQPQHF. In DNA form, the CDR3 reads TGTGCCAGTAGTTTACAGGGTTCGGGCAATCAGCCCCAGCATTTT.

This sequence joins TRBV20-1 and TRBJ2-6, with TRBD1 identical over 10 bases. This CDR3 region has 16 residues. V gave up 6 bases and J gave up 0 bases; unmatched junction bases: 5. Germline loops: CDR1 DFQATT, CDR2 SNEGSKA (reference sequence). CDR3 sequence reads: CSAAGQGNSGANVLTF. As DNA, the CDR3 is TGCAGTGCGGCGGGACAGGGGAACTCTGGGGCCAACGTCCTGACTTTC.

The chain combines TRBV10-3 with TRBJ1-1; D unclear. Per germline, CDR1 ENHRY and CDR2 SYGVKD. The CDR3 totals 13 residues. The V end lost 4 bases, the J end lost 4 bases, and 10 bases lay between the germline ends. CDR3 nucleotides: TGTGCCATCAGTGGGGGTAAGGGCACTGAAGCTTTCTTT. Translated: CAISGGKGTEAFF.

The sample holds a few counts of this clonotype. The rearrangement links TRBV5-1 to TRBJ1-5, with D possibly matching TRBD1 (5 bases). V gave up 4 bases and J gave up 0 bases, with 14 bases separating them. CDR1 and CDR2 (germline): SGHRS, YFSETQ. This CDR3 comprises 16 residues. The CDR3 loop reads CASSPGLANSNQPQHF. The CDR3 DNA follows: TGCGCCAGCAGCCCAGGGTTAGCGAATAGCAATCAGCCCCAGCATTTT.

The rearrangement joins TRBV10-2 to TRBJ1-6, with D perhaps matching TRBD1 (5 bases). The CDR3 is made up of 12 amino acids. The V and J ends lost 6 bases and 8 bases respectively, with 8 bases between them. Germline V lookup: CDR1 WSHSY, CDR2 SAAADI. CDR3 sequence (DNA): TGCGCCAGCAGGGGACTACATTCACCCCTCCACTTT. This encodes CASRGLHSPLHF.

The chain links TRBV12-3 or TRBV12-4 to TRBJ1-5; 7 bases are shared with TRBD1. This CDR3 has 17 amino acids. V lost 5 bases, J lost 6 bases, and 16 bases stayed unmatched. This CDR3 reads CASSILHTTGQGQPQHF. The CDR3 nucleotides read TGTGCCAGCAGTATCCTCCACACGACAGGGCAGGGTCAGCCCCAGCATTTT.

The chain recombines TRBV7-9 with TRBJ2-5, with TRBD1 matching over 9 bases. The DNA end favors TRBJ2-7, so the J call may be wrong. This CDR3 is 15 amino acids long. Per the germline V gene, CDR1 is SEHNR and CDR2 is FQNEAQ (reference sequence). CDR3 sequence: CASSRAGTGFYEQYF. The DNA of the CDR3 is TGTGCCAGCAGTCGGGCAGGGACAGGGTTCTACGAGCAGTACTTC.

The J gene is TRBJ2-5, the V gene TRBV11-1; D is possibly TRBD2 (5 bases). V was cut by 6 bases and J by 4 bases, with 18 bases left in between. Germline-derived CDR1 and CDR2 are SGHAT and FQDESV (reference sequence). The length of the CDR3 is 15 residues. CDR3 sequence: CASSRGLLVGETQYF. CDR3 in DNA: TGTGCCAGCAGTCGAGGACTCCTGGTAGGAGAGACCCAGTACTTC.

In its sample, this clonotype was seen a few times. The chain is built from TRBV20-1 and TRBJ2-5; D is tentatively TRBD1 or TRBD2 (6 bases each). The CDR3 contains 16 residues. Looked up from germline, CDR1 is DFQATT and CDR2 is SNEGSKA (reference sequence). The germline V and J ends were trimmed by 5 bases and 0 bases, with 19 bases remaining between them. CDR3 loop: CSARSGAARNQETQYF. CDR3 DNA sequence: TGCAGTGCTCGCTCGGGGGCGGCCAGGAACCAAGAGACCCAGTACTTC.

This clonotype has just a few counts. The chain recombines TRBV10-3 with TRBJ1-5; TRBD1 is a possible D gene (6 bases). Germline CDR1 reads ENHRY; CDR2 reads SYGVKD. This CDR3 is built from 13 residues. Written as DNA, the CDR3 is TGTGCTAGAGGGGGAGCGACCAATCAGCCCCAGCATTTT. As protein: CARGGATNQPQHF.

The chain carries TRBV6-5 and TRBJ1-1, with D possibly TRBD1 on 5 matching bases. Trimming shortened V by 5 bases and J by 10 bases, and 11 bases separated the two germline ends. Germline V gene data show CDR1 as MNHEY and CDR2 as SVGAGI. The CDR3 contains 11 residues. This chain's CDR3 is CASSGSGGAFF. CDR3 nucleotides: TGTGCCAGCAGTGGTTCGGGGGGAGCTTTCTTT.

This clonotype was found once. V gene TRBV4-1 combines with J gene TRBJ1-5; 9 nucleotides match TRBD1. V trimming: 0 bases; J trimming: 5 bases; junction bases outside the gene matches: 5. CDR3 length equals 16 residues. CDR1 is MGHRA, CDR2 YSYEKL, per germline. CDR3 nucleotides: TGCGCCAGCAGCCAAGAACCGGGACAGGGCTATCAGCCCCAGCATTTT. Protein product: CASSQEPGQGYQPQHF.

This clonotype was observed at least ten times. A junction boundary mismatches the germline segment, possibly from a read error. The chain links TRBV2 to TRBJ1-2, with no clear D. The CDR3 consists of 11 residues. Germline CDR1 and CDR2: SNHLY and FYNNEI. The CDR3 is CASSLDWRALF. Written as DNA, the CDR3 is TGTGCCAGCAGTCTGGACTGGAGAGCCCTCTTC.

V is TRBV2 and J is TRBJ1-5; TRBD1 agrees at 8 bases. The CDR3 spans 12 residues. CDR1 is SNHLY and CDR2 is FYNNEI in the germline V gene. V was clipped by 5 bases and J by 10 bases; unmatched bases: 4. Here the CDR3 reads CASSIGQGPQHF. The CDR3 region has the DNA TGTGCCAGCAGTATCGGACAGGGCCCCCAGCATTTT.

This rearrangement joins TRBV5-1 to TRBJ2-7, with 14 bases matching TRBD2. Germline-derived CDR1 and CDR2 are SGHRS and YFSETQ. This CDR3 contains 16 residues. Germline trimming cut 4 bases from V and 5 bases from J; bases unmatched to any gene: 8. The CDR3 reads CASSPGLAGVIHEQYF. The CDR3 bases are TGCGCCAGCAGCCCGGGACTAGCGGGAGTAATCCACGAGCAGTACTTC.

There are many counts of this clonotype. The V and J genes are TRBV15 and TRBJ1-5; no reliable D call. CDR1 and CDR2 from the germline V gene are LNHNV and YYDKDF (reference sequence). Trimming stripped 3 bases from V and 3 bases from J, with 18 bases between. The CDR3 has 17 residues. The CDR3 bases are TGTGCCACCAGCAGCCGGGCTAAGGACGGCCTCAATCAGCCCCAGCATTTT. This encodes CATSSRAKDGLNQPQHF.

This clonotype was counted at least ten times. V usage is TRBV9 and J usage is TRBJ2-7, with unresolved D. Germline-derived CDR1 and CDR2 are SGDLS and YYNGEE. V was pared by 2 bases and J by 7 bases, with 10 bases between. This CDR3 is 12 amino acids long. The CDR3 loop reads CASSVLYGEQYF. CDR3 nucleotide sequence: TGTGCCAGCAGCGTCCTCTACGGGGAGCAGTACTTC.

In its sample, this clonotype was seen a few times. The chain recombines TRBV20-1 with TRBJ1-2; maybe TRBD1 (6 bases). Germline CDR1 DFQATT, CDR2 SNEGSKA (reference sequence). This CDR3 is built from 13 residues. V was pared by 4 bases and J by 4 bases, with 13 bases between. The CDR3 sequence: CSATRGEGYGYTF. CDR3 nucleotide sequence: TGCAGTGCTACCAGGGGAGAAGGCTATGGCTACACCTTC.

The V call is TRBV9, the J call TRBJ1-4; TRBD1 matches 7 bases. V trimming: 3 bases; J trimming: 8 bases; junction bases outside the gene matches: 10. CDR3 length: 15 amino acids. In germline, CDR1 is SGDLS, CDR2 YYNGEE. The CDR3 sequence is CASSAQGGGFEKLFF. DNA of the CDR3: TGTGCCAGCAGCGCCCAGGGGGGGGGCTTCGAAAAACTGTTTTTT.

To note about this clonotype: A much larger clonotype is one base distant, so this may be a read error. V is TRBV29-1 and J is TRBJ1-1; D ambiguous. V lost 5 bases and J 10 bases, leaving 17 bases between the germline ends. Germline CDR1 SQVTM, CDR2 ANQGSEA. This CDR3 has 12 residues. CDR3 residues: CSVPGMARRAFF. In DNA, the CDR3 is TGCAGCGTTCCCGGCATGGCGCGGCGAGCTTTCTTT.

This clonotype was recorded at least ten times. This rearrangement joins TRBV7-2 to TRBJ1-6; 7 bases agree with TRBD1. Germline V gene lookup returns CDR1 SGHTA and CDR2 FQGNSA. The CDR3 length is 16 residues. V was pared by 1 base and J by 5 bases, with 5 bases of the junction left unmatched. CDR3 DNA: TGTGCCAGCAGCTTAGAGGGACAGCTTCATAATTCACCCCTCCACTTT. Translation gives CASSLEGQLHNSPLHF.

As regards this clonotype: This may be a read error, as it is one base from a much larger clone. This rearrangement joins TRBV12-3 or TRBV12-4 to TRBJ1-5, with TRBD1 matching over 8 bases. The CDR3 has 15 amino acids. V lost 5 bases, J lost 3 bases, and 6 bases stayed unmatched. CDR3 DNA sequence: TGTGCCAGCAGTCCTAACAGGGGGGACAATCAGCCCCAGCATTTT. Translating it yields CASSPNRGDNQPQHF.

The J gene is TRBJ1-2, the V gene TRBV6-5, with 8 nucleotides matching TRBD1. V lost 5 bases to trimming and J lost 3 bases; unmatched junction nucleotides: 14. Germline assignment: CDR1 MNHEY and CDR2 SVGAGI. The CDR3 totals 17 residues. The DNA of the CDR3 is TGTGCCAGCAGTGCAGGGGGCGGAGGAAGGGCTGACTATGGCTACACCTTC. This sequence encodes CASSAGGGGRADYGYTF.